One sample yielded the 8 T cell receptor beta chains listed below, sequenced in a study of cytomegalovirus exposure and HLA in healthy donors (dated by TCRdb to about 2017). The library was produced with the immunoSEQ multiplex PCR assay. For the multiplex PCR, a mixture combining 60 forward primers for TCR Vbeta segments and 13 reverse primers for TCR Jbeta segments was used. Entries here come from immuneACCESS through TCRdb and include only in-frame sequences with V and J called. Some clones fail to appear in such tables; in the studies checked, an unresolved V gene covers under half of the shortfall, and the cause of the remainder is unknown. The sample table shows some 200,000 clones, and more than 65% are seen once. The top ten clonotypes cover less than 2% of the sample. The material sequenced was PBMCs. These receptors came from a man aged 50-59 years in good health and CMV-seronegative.

Only one count was recorded for this clone. The CDR3 bases are TGTGCCAGCAGCTTAACGGAGATGACTGAAGCTTTCTTT. Its translation is CASSLTEMTEAFF. V and J are TRBV7-3 and TRBJ1-1; no clear D gene. The ends were cut back, 0 bases at V and 5 bases at J, with 7 bases in the middle. Germline V lookup: CDR1 SGHTA, CDR2 FQGTGA. The CDR3 spans 13 residues.

The chain is built from TRBV5-1 and TRBJ2-7; a weak D match, TRBD1 (5 bases). Germline assignment: CDR1 SGHRS and CDR2 YFSETQ. This CDR3 contains 14 residues. Trimming removed 0 bases from V and 2 bases from J, with 9 bases in between. CDR3 nucleotides: TGCGCCAGCAGCTTGGCTGCAGGGCCCTACGAGCAGTACTTC. Protein sequence: CASSLAAGPYEQYF.

The chain employs TRBV29-1 and TRBJ2-7; perhaps TRBD1 as D (5 bases). V was pared by 4 bases and J by 0 bases, with 16 bases between. The CDR3 has 15 residues. Germline loops: CDR1 SQVTM, CDR2 ANQGSEA. CDR3 sequence (DNA): TGCAGCGTTGGTCACCAGGGAACAGGCTCCTACGAGCAGTACTTC. It encodes CSVGHQGTGSYEQYF.

This chain joins TRBV19 and TRBJ1-5, with 11 bases matching TRBD1. The V gene's germline CDR1 is LNHDA and CDR2 SQIVND (reference sequence). The CDR3 has 18 residues. J gave up 0 bases and V 6 bases, and 10 bases lay outside the gene matches. The CDR3 nucleotides are TGTGCCAGTAGAAGGGACAGGGGGACCCCTTATAGCAATCAGCCCCAGCATTTT. Protein: CASRRDRGTPYSNQPQHF.

For this clone: This sample also contains other DNA sequences that code for the same CDR3. The chain carries TRBV5-1 and TRBJ1-1, with 7 bases that match TRBD1. V trimming: 1 base; J trimming: 4 bases; junction bases outside the gene matches: 4. Germline lookup yields CDR1 SGHRS and CDR2 YFSETQ. The CDR3 totals 14 residues. DNA for the CDR3: TGCGCCAGCAGCTTGCAGGGGGTAGGCACTGAAGCTTTCTTT. Its protein product is CASSLQGVGTEAFF.

V gene TRBV14 combines with J gene TRBJ2-7; D is undetermined. Germline loops: CDR1 SGHDN, CDR2 FVKESK. V was shortened by 0 bases and J by 0 bases, with 6 bases between the two germline ends. This CDR3 contains 14 residues. Written as DNA, the CDR3 is TGTGCCAGCAGCCAAGAGGGCCACTCCTACGAGCAGTACTTC. Encoded protein: CASSQEGHSYEQYF.

This chain connects TRBV2 to TRBJ2-2; 7 positions match TRBD2. This CDR3 has 12 residues. Germline lookup yields CDR1 SNHLY and CDR2 FYNNEI. V gave up 11 bases and J gave up 6 bases; unmatched junction bases: 6. The CDR3 DNA reads TGTGCCTGCCGGGGGGAAGCCGGGGAGCTGTTTTTT. Protein: CACRGEAGELFF.

This sequence joins TRBV7-2 and TRBJ1-5, with TRBD1 matching 7 bases. The CDR3 is 14 amino acids. V shed 5 bases, J shed 9 bases, and the junction held 10 bases outside the gene matches. Germline CDR1 reads SGHTA; CDR2 reads FQGNSA. CDR3 loop: CASSPRGLGGPQHF. CDR3 coding DNA: TGTGCCAGCAGCCCGAGGGGGCTTGGCGGGCCCCAGCATTTT.